The TCR beta chain under discussion was sequenced for a study of blood T cell repertoires in COVID-19. Study context: T cells, B-cell-depleted T cells, or PBMCs provided the cDNA or gDNA that served as material.

Profiled with immunoSEQ multiplex PCR; TCRdb holds only in-frame clones, not every one. The data show a few hundred thousand clones, with approximately 90% seen just once and roughly 9.4% held by the top ten. The CDR3 consists of 16 residues. The germline CDR1 and CDR2 sequences are MNHEY and SMNVEV (reference sequence). J lost 3 bases, V lost 6 bases, and 8 bases had no gene match. This clone was observed a handful of times. The sequence came from a woman between 45 and 60 years old who had recovered from COVID-19. Input material: PBMCs or T cells enriched from blood (not recorded which). J is TRBJ2-6 and V is TRBV27; 7 bases align to TRBD1. The CDR3 protein is CASRSSQGYGANVLTF. The CDR3 DNA reads as TGTGCCAGCAGATCTTCACAGGGGTATGGGGCCAACGTCCTGACTTTC.